Only a few counts were recorded for the clone carrying this T cell receptor (beta chain). This sample was included in a study of glioma-infiltrating T cells after dendritic cell vaccination. Overall study: Autologous tumor lysate-pulsed dendritic cell vaccination was given between about 2002 and 2013. Autologous tumor lysate was loaded overnight onto monocyte-derived dendritic cells grown about seven days with IL-4 and GM-CSF.

Amplification used 60 V beta primers and 13 J beta primers. Some clones are missing from TCRdb's copy, which holds only in-frame ones; the method was immunoSEQ multiplex PCR. The sample consists of over 55,000 clones, approximately 83% of them appearing once. Germline V lookup: CDR1 SEHNR, CDR2 FQNEAQ (reference sequence). V shed 3 bases, J shed 4 bases, and the junction held 3 bases outside the gene matches. The CDR3 runs to 14 residues. Stated time point: after dendritic cell vaccination, including at tumor progression/relapse. PBMC were collected before vaccination, two weeks after the third vaccination, and at progression.

The chain uses TRBV7-9 and TRBJ2-7; TRBD1 agrees at 10 bases. The receptor's source is a human donor with glioblastoma. The source was blood, collected after dendritic cell vaccination. CDR3 coding DNA: TGTGCCAGCAGCTTCCTGGACAGGGGGTACGAGCAGTACTTC. The encoded protein is CASSFLDRGYEQYF.